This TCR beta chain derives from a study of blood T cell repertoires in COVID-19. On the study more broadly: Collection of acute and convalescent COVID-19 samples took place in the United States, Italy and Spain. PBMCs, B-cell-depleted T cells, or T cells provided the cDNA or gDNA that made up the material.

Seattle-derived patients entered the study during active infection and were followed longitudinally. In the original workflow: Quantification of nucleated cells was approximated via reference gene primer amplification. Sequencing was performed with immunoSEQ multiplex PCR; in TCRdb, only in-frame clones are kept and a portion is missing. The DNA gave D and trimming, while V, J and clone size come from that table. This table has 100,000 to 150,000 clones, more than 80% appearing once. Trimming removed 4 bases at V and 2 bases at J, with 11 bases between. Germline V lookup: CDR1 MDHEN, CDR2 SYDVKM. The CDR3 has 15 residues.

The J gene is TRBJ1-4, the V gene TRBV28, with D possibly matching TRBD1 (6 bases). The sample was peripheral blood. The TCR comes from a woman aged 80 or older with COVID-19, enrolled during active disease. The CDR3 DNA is TGTGCCAGCAGTTACCAGGGGTCGACTAATGAAAAACTGTTTTTT. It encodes CASSYQGSTNEKLFF.